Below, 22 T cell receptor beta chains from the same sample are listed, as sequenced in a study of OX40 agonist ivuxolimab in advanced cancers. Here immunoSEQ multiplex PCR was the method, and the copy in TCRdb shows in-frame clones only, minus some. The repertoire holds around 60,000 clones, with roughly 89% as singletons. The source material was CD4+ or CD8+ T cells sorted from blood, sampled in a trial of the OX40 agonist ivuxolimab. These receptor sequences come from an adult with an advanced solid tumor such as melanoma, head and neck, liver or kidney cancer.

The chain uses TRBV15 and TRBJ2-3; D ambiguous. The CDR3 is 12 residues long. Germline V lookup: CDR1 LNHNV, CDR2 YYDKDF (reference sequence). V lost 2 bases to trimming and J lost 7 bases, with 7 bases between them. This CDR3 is CATSRTENTQYF. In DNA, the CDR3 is TGTGCCACCAGCAGAACAGAAAATACGCAGTATTTT.

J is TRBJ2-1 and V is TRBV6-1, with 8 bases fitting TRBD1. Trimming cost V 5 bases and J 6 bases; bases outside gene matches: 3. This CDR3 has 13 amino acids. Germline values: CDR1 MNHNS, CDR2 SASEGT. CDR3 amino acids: CASSPGTGNEQFF. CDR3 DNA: TGTGCCAGCAGTCCCGGGACAGGCAATGAGCAGTTCTTC.

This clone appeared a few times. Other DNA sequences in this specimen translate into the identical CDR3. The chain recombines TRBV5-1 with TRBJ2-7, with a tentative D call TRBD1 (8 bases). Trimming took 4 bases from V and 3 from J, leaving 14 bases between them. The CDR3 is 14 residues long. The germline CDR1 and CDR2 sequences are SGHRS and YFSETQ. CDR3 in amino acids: CASSLGGTGYEQYF. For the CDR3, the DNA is TGCGCCAGCAGCCTGGGGGGGACAGGCTACGAGCAGTACTTC.

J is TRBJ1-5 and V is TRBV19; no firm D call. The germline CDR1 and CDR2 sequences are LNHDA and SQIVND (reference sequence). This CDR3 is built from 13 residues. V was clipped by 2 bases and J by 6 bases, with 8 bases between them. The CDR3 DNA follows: TGTGCCAGTAGTATATCAGGTATTCAGCCCCAGCATTTT. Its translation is CASSISGIQPQHF.

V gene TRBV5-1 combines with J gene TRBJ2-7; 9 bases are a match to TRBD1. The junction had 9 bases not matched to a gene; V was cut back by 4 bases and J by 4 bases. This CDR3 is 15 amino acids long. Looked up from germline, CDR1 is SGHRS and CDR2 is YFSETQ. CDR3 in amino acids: CASSIRQGVGYEQYF. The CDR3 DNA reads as TGCGCCAGCAGCATTAGACAGGGGGTGGGTTACGAGCAGTACTTC.

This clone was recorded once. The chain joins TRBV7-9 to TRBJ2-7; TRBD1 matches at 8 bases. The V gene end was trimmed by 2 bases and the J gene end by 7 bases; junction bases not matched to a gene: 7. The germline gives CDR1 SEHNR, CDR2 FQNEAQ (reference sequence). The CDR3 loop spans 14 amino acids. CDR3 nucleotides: TGTGCCAGCAGCTTAAACCAGGGGGCTGGGGAGCAGTACTTC. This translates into CASSLNQGAGEQYF.

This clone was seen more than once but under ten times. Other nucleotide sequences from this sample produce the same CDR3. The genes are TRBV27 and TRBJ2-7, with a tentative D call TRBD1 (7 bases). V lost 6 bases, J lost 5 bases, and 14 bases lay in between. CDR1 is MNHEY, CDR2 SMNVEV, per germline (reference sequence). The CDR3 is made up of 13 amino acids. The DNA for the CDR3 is TGTGCCAGCAGACCAGGGGGAGGCAACGAGCAGTACTTC. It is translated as CASRPGGGNEQYF.

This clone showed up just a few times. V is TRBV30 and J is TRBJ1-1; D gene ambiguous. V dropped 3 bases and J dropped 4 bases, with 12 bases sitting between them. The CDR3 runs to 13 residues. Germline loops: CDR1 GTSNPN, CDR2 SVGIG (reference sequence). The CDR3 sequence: CAWRPRGATEAFF. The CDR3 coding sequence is TGTGCCTGGAGGCCTCGGGGTGCCACTGAAGCTTTCTTT.

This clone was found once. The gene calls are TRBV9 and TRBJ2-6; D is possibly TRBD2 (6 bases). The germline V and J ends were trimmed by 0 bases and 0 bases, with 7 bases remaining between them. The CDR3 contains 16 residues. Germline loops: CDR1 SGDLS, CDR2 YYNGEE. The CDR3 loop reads CASSVGRDSGANVLTF. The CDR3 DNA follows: TGTGCCAGCAGCGTAGGGCGGGACTCTGGGGCCAACGTCCTGACTTTC.

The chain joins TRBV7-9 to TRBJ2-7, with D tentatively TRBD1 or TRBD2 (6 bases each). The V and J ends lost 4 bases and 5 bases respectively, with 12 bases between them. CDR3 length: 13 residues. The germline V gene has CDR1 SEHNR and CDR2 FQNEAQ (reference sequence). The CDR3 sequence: CASSSRGVHEQYF. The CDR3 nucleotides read TGTGCCAGCAGCTCAAGGGGGGTCCACGAGCAGTACTTC.

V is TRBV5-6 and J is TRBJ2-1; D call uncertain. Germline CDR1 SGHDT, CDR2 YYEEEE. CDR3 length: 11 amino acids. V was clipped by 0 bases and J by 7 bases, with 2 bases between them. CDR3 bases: TGTGCCAGCAGCTTGGGGAATGAGCAGTTCTTC. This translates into CASSLGNEQFF.

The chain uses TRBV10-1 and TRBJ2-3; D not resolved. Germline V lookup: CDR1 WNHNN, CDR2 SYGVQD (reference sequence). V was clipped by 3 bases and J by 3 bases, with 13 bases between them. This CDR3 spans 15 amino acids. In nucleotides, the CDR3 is TGCGCCAGCAGTGATGAGAAAGTAAGAACAGATACGCAGTATTTT. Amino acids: CASSDEKVRTDTQYF.

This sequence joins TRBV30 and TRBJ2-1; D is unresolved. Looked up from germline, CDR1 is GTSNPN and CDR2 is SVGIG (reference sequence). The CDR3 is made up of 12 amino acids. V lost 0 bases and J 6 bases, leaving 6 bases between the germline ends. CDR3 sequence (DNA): TGTGCCTGGAGTGTACGGAGCAATGAGCAGTTCTTC. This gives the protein CAWSVRSNEQFF.

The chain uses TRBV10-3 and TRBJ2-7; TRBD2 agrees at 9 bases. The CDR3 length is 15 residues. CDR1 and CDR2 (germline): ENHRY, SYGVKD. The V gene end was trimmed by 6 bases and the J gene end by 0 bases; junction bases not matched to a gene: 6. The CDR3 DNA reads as TGTGCCATCAGACTGGGACTAGCAGACTCCTACGAGCAGTACTTC. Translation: CAIRLGLADSYEQYF.

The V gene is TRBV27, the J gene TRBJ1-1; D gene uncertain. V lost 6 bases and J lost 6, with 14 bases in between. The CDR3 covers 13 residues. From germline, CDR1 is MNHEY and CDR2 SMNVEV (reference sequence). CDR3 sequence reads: CASRYLGVSEAFF. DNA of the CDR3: TGTGCCAGCAGGTACCTCGGGGTCTCTGAAGCTTTCTTT.

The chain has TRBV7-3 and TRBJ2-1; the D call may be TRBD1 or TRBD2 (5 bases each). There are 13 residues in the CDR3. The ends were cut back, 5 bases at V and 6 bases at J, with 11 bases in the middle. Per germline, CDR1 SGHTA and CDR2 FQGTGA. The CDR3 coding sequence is TGTGCCAGCAGCCGGGGCCTCAGCAATGAGCAGTTCTTC. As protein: CASSRGLSNEQFF.

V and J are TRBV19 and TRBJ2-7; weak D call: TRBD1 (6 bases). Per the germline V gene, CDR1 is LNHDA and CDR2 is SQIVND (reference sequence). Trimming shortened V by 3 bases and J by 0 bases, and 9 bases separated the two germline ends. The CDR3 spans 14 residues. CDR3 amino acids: CASSIQTGSYEQYF. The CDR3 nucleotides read TGTGCCAGTAGTATCCAGACAGGCTCCTACGAGCAGTACTTC. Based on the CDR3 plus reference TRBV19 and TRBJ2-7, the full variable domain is DGGITQSPKYLFRKEGQNVTLSCEQNLNHDAMYWYRQDPGQGLRLIYYSQIVNDFQKGDIAEGYSVSREKKESFPLTVTSAQKNPTAFYLCASSIQTGSYEQYFGPGTRLTVT.

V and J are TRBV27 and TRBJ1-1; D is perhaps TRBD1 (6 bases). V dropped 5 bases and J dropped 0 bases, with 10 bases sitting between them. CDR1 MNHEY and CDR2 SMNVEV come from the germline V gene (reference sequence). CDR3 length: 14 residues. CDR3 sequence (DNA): TGTGCCAGCAGTAACAGGGCCATGAACACTGAAGCTTTCTTT. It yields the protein CASSNRAMNTEAFF.

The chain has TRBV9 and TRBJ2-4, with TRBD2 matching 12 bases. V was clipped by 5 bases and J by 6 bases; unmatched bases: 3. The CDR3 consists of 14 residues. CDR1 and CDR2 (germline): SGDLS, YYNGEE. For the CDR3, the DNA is TGTGCCAGCAGTCTAGCGGGAGGGATAAACATTCAGTACTTC. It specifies CASSLAGGINIQYF.

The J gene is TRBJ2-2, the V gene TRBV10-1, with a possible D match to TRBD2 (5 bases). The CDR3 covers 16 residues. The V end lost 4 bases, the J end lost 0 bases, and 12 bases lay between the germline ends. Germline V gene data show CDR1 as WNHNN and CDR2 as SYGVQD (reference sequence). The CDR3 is CASSARGRPNTGELFF. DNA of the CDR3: TGCGCCAGCAGTGCCCGCGGGCGCCCGAACACCGGGGAGCTGTTTTTT.

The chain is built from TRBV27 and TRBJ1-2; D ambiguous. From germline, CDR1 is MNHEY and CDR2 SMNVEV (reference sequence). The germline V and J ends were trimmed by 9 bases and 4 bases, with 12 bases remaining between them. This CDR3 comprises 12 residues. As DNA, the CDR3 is TGTGCCAGTCTTTCTTCGGGCTATGGCTACACCTTC. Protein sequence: CASLSSGYGYTF.

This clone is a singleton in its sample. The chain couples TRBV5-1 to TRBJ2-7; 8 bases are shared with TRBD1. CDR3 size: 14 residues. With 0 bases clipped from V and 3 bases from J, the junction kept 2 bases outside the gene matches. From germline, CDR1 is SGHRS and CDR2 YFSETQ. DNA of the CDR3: TGCGCCAGCAGCTTGGGACAGGGGAACTACGAGCAGTACTTC. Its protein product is CASSLGQGNYEQYF.